A selection of T cell receptor beta chains follows, all from one sample in a study of OX40 agonist ivuxolimab in advanced cancers. Assay used: immunoSEQ multiplex PCR; TCRdb lists only in-frame clones, some missing. The sample yields some 77,000 clones, over 75% seen once. Sequences were derived from CD4+ or CD8+ T cells sorted from blood, sampled in a trial of the OX40 agonist ivuxolimab. The source is an adult with an advanced solid tumor such as melanoma, head and neck, liver or kidney cancer. Each CDR3 is given with its conserved first and last residue. The D gene is left open where the match is weak. The size field is filled for only some rows; it gives once, few, many or a size class.

j_call	v_call	clone_size	d_call	cdr3_aa	cdr3_nt
TRBJ2-5	TRBV29-1	.	.	CSVEGAETQYF	TGCAGCGTTGAAGGGGCGGAGACCCAGTACTTC
TRBJ2-7	TRBV7-6	.	TRBD2	CASSLGGSSDEQYF	TGTGCCAGCAGCTTAGGCGGGAGTAGCGACGAGCAGTACTTC
TRBJ2-3	TRBV7-2	.	TRBD2	CASSPGRGSNTQYF	TGTGCCAGCAGCCCGGGGCGGGGGAGTAATACGCAGTATTTT
TRBJ2-5	TRBV5-4	.	.	CASSPPGRPQTQYF	TGTGCCAGCAGCCCCCCAGGTCGACCCCAGACCCAGTACTTC
TRBJ2-1	TRBV7-9	few	TRBD2	CASSLVGLAGALRHNEQFF	TGTGCCAGCAGCTTAGTTGGTCTAGCGGGAGCCCTAAGACACAATGAGCAGTTCTTC
TRBJ1-3	TRBV5-8	.	TRBD1	CASSRRQGTGNTIYF	TGTGCCAGCAGCCGACGACAGGGAACTGGAAACACCATATATTTT
TRBJ1-6	TRBV29-1	.	TRBD1	CSGGTGNNSPLHF	TGCAGCGGCGGGACAGGGAATAATTCACCCCTCCACTTT
TRBJ1-2	TRBV28	.	.	CASTSASWGSYGYTF	TGTGCCAGCACCAGCGCCAGTTGGGGCTCCTATGGCTACACCTTC
TRBJ2-7	TRBV5-1	.	TRBD2	CASSLGLAGTYEQYF	TGCGCCAGCAGCTTGGGACTAGCGGGGACCTACGAGCAGTACTTC
TRBJ2-5	TRBV28	.	.	CASSFPRVKTQYF	TGTGCCAGCAGTTTTCCCAGGGTAAAGACCCAGTACTTC
TRBJ1-5	TRBV7-9	.	.	CASSLVSSNQPQHF	TGTGCCAGCAGCTTAGTTTCAAGCAATCAGCCCCAGCATTTT
TRBJ1-5	TRBV23-1	once	.	CASSQSQGYGLSNQPQHF	TGCGCCAGCAGTCAATCTCAGGGCTATGGTCTTAGCAATCAGCCCCAGCATTTT
TRBJ2-1	TRBV15	.	.	CATSGQGHEQFF	TGTGCCACCAGCGGTCAGGGGCATGAGCAGTTCTTC
TRBJ1-1	TRBV14	.	.	CASSPRMNTEAFF	TGTGCCAGCAGCCCTCGAATGAACACTGAAGCTTTCTTT
TRBJ2-7	TRBV10-2	.	.	CASRRGEGEQYF	TGCGCCAGCAGGAGAGGGGAAGGAGAGCAGTACTTC
TRBJ1-2	TRBV6-1	once	.	CASSDGGVSYGYTF	TGTGCCAGCAGTGATGGGGGTGTATCCTATGGCTACACCTTC
TRBJ1-1	TRBV18	few	.	CASRQIENTEAFF	TGTGCCAGCAGACAGATTGAGAACACTGAAGCTTTCTTT
TRBJ2-6	TRBV9	few	.	CASSAQNQGPGANVLTF	TGTGCCAGCAGCGCACAAAATCAGGGACCCGGGGCCAACGTCCTGACTTTC
TRBJ2-1	TRBV11-2	.	TRBD1	CASRELRAGGNEQFF	TGTGCCAGCAGGGAACTTCGGGCAGGGGGCAATGAGCAGTTCTTC
TRBJ1-1	TRBV11-1	.	.	CASSFGWDTEAFF	TGTGCCAGCAGCTTCGGTTGGGACACTGAAGCTTTCTTT
TRBJ1-5	TRBV28	.	.	CASSLLRDNQPQHF	TGTGCCAGCAGTTTATTGAGGGACAATCAGCCCCAGCATTTT
TRBJ1-1	TRBV25-1	.	.	CASRGQGIGGAEAFF	TGTGCCAGCAGAGGTCAGGGGATCGGAGGAGCTGAAGCTTTCTTT
TRBJ1-4	TRBV27	.	.	CASSLYPPGEKLFF	TGTGCCAGCAGTTTATACCCCCCCGGAGAAAAACTGTTTTTT
TRBJ2-3	TRBV30	.	.	CAWSGHRADTDTQYF	TGTGCCTGGAGTGGACACAGGGCGGACACAGATACGCAGTATTTT
TRBJ2-7	TRBV6-6	.	.	CASSYSNRPDRPQYF	TGTGCCAGCAGTTACTCGAACAGGCCTGATAGGCCGCAGTACTTC
TRBJ2-1	TRBV7-9	.	.	CASSLSVGVLTSYNEQFF	TGTGCCAGCAGCCTATCAGTGGGGGTCCTAACATCCTACAATGAGCAGTTCTTC
TRBJ1-2	TRBV4-3	.	TRBD1	CASSQAGTESFYGYTF	TGCGCCAGCAGCCAGGCCGGGACAGAGAGTTTCTATGGCTACACCTTC
TRBJ2-7	TRBV4-1	.	.	CASSQAAANTNYEQYF	TGCGCCAGCAGCCAAGCGGCAGCTAACACCAACTACGAGCAGTACTTC
TRBJ2-1	TRBV19	.	TRBD1	CASSIESQGVAFYNEQFF	TGTGCCAGTAGTATAGAATCCCAGGGGGTAGCTTTCTACAATGAGCAGTTCTTC
TRBJ1-6	TRBV6-1	.	TRBD1	CASSEDIGRGPRPLHF	TGTGCCAGCAGTGAAGATATAGGCAGGGGGCCCCGGCCCCTCCACTTT
TRBJ2-2	TRBV5-4	once	.	CASSLEGGRGELFF	TGTGCCAGCAGCTTGGAAGGGGGACGCGGGGAGCTGTTTTTT
TRBJ2-1	TRBV7-9	.	TRBD2	CASRLYGLAGVDNEQFF	TGTGCCAGCAGACTCTATGGACTAGCGGGAGTGGACAATGAGCAGTTCTTC
TRBJ2-3	TRBV28	.	.	CASSLPFTDTQYF	TGTGCCAGCAGTTTACCATTCACAGATACGCAGTATTTT
TRBJ1-1	TRBV15	.	TRBD1	CATSTRQGASEAFF	TGTGCCACCAGCACCAGACAGGGGGCCTCTGAAGCTTTCTTT
TRBJ2-3	TRBV30	once	.	CAWSPGHTQYF	TGTGCCTGGAGTCCGGGACATACGCAGTATTTT
TRBJ2-5	TRBV9	.	TRBD1	CASSDQGAKETQYF	TGTGCCAGCAGCGATCAGGGGGCTAAAGAGACCCAGTACTTC
TRBJ2-5	TRBV7-2	.	.	CASSGYTGKETQYF	TGTGCCAGCAGCGGGTATACAGGGAAAGAGACCCAGTACTTC